The rows below give T cell receptor beta chains drawn from one sample of a study of PD-1 blockade in mismatch repair-deficient tumors. Measured with immunoSEQ multiplex PCR; TCRdb has only the in-frame clones, and not every one. The table shows about 110,000 clones, with about 83% occurring only once. The sample consisted of peripheral blood, taken about 60 weeks after starting pembrolizumab. The origin of the receptors is an adult with mismatch repair-deficient cancer. Each CDR3 is given with its conserved first and last residue. A D gene is named only where the DNA matches it firmly. A clone size is listed for some rows: how often the clone was seen (once, few, many), or a class if it is expanded.

CDR3 | DNA | size | V | D | J
CASRRRGQAKNIQYF | TGTGCCAGCAGGAGAAGGGGACAGGCCAAAAACATTCAGTACTTC | . | TRBV6-5 | TRBD1 | TRBJ2-4
CATGTGGSGNTIYF | TGTGCCACCGGGACAGGGGGCTCTGGAAACACCATATATTTT | . | TRBV15 | TRBD1 | TRBJ1-3
CASSGTGMGEQYF | TGCGCCAGCAGTGGAACGGGAATGGGAGAGCAGTACTTC | few | TRBV10-2 | . | TRBJ2-7
CASSDKYSNQPQHF | TGTGCCAGCTCGGATAAGTATAGCAATCAGCCCCAGCATTTT | few | TRBV27 | . | TRBJ1-5
CAWTPPGQVYNEQFF | TGTGCCTGGACCCCCCCCGGACAGGTCTACAATGAGCAGTTCTTC | . | TRBV30 | TRBD1 | TRBJ2-1
CASSEHTGQQFF | TGTGCCAGCAGCGAGCACACCGGCCAGCAGTTCTTC | medium-sized | TRBV7-2 | . | TRBJ2-1
CASSPQGGSTDTQYF | TGCGCCAGCAGCCCCCAGGGGGGTAGTACAGATACGCAGTATTTT | . | TRBV5-1 | . | TRBJ2-3
CASSFGGASAYNEQFF | TGTGCCAGCAGCTTTGGAGGGGCCAGCGCCTACAATGAGCAGTTCTTC | . | TRBV7-2 | . | TRBJ2-1
CASSSLGAVQETQYF | TGTGCCAGCAGCTCCCTGGGAGCGGTACAAGAGACCCAGTACTTC | . | TRBV11-2 | . | TRBJ2-5
CASSAWTSGTGELFF | TGTGCCAGCAGCGCCTGGACTAGCGGAACCGGGGAGCTGTTTTTT | many | TRBV9 | TRBD2 | TRBJ2-2
CASSFTSSTDTQYF | TGTGCCAGCAGCTTTACGTCTAGCACAGATACGCAGTATTTT | once | TRBV7-2 | . | TRBJ2-3
CASSPGHEVAFF | TGTGCCAGCAGTCCAGGGCACGAAGTTGCTTTCTTT | . | TRBV25-1 | . | TRBJ1-1
CASSSPGGPSGNTIYF | TGTGCCAGCAGCTCCCCAGGGGGGCCCTCTGGAAACACCATATATTTT | . | TRBV9 | TRBD1 | TRBJ1-3
CASSEYGFANTGELFF | TGTGCCAGCAGTGAATACGGGTTCGCGAACACCGGGGAGCTGTTTTTT | once | TRBV25-1 | . | TRBJ2-2
CASSQEEGLAGSFSYEQYF | TGCGCCAGCAGCCAAGAGGAAGGACTAGCGGGAAGTTTCTCCTACGAGCAGTACTTC | . | TRBV4-1 | TRBD2 | TRBJ2-7
CASSAWGFGYTF | TGTGCCAGCAGCGCGTGGGGTTTTGGCTACACCTTC | few | TRBV5-4 | . | TRBJ1-2
CASSEQAFEKLFF | TGTGCCAGCAGTGAACAGGCTTTCGAAAAACTGTTTTTT | once | TRBV2 | . | TRBJ1-4
CASKKAGEQFF | TGTGCCAGCAAGAAGGCGGGTGAGCAGTTCTTC | . | TRBV11-3 | . | TRBJ2-1
CASSYTDSNQPQHF | TGTGCCAGCAGTTACACAGATAGCAATCAGCCCCAGCATTTT | . | TRBV7-8 | . | TRBJ1-5
CASSLQPTGLAAEQYF | TGTGCCAGCTCACTGCAACCCACGGGACTAGCGGCCGAGCAGTACTTC | . | TRBV18 | TRBD2 | TRBJ2-7
CASSSVETYEQYF | TGTGCCAGCAGCTCGGTAGAGACCTACGAGCAGTACTTC | . | TRBV5-4 | . | TRBJ2-7
CASSLELAGGYNEQFF | TGTGCCAGCAGCTTGGAACTAGCGGGAGGGTACAATGAGCAGTTCTTC | once | TRBV5-4 | TRBD2 | TRBJ2-1
CASTQGGGYTF | TGTGCCAGCACCCAAGGAGGCGGCTACACCTTC | . | TRBV6-5 | . | TRBJ1-2
CASSAEHDEQFF | TGTGCCAGCAGTGCAGAGCACGATGAGCAGTTCTTC | . | TRBV2 | . | TRBJ2-1
CASSHTSGLSGEQYF | TGCGCCAGCAGCCACACTAGCGGGCTTTCAGGCGAGCAGTACTTC | . | TRBV4-1 | TRBD2 | TRBJ2-7
CAWGKASGGYNEQFF | TGTGCCTGGGGTAAGGCTAGCGGAGGCTACAATGAGCAGTTCTTC | . | TRBV30 | TRBD2 | TRBJ2-1
CASSDHRDSHEAFF | TGTGCCAGCAGTGACCACCGGGACAGCCATGAAGCTTTCTTT | few | TRBV25-1 | TRBD1 | TRBJ1-1
CASSQGLPATNEKLFF | TGTGCCAGCAGCCAAGGTCTGCCGGCAACTAATGAAAAACTGTTTTTT | . | TRBV4-2 | . | TRBJ1-4
CASEENNEQFF | TGCGCCAGCGAAGAGAACAATGAGCAGTTCTTC | . | TRBV5-1 | . | TRBJ2-1
CASSLALAGAQEQYF | TGTGCCAGCAGCTTAGCGTTAGCGGGAGCCCAAGAGCAGTACTTC | . | TRBV7-9 | TRBD2 | TRBJ2-7
CASSAGTGAYEQYF | TGTGCCAGCAGTGCGGGGACAGGAGCCTACGAGCAGTACTTC | . | TRBV2 | TRBD1 | TRBJ2-7
CASSLVVNTGELFF | TGTGCCAGCAGCTTAGTCGTGAACACCGGGGAGCTGTTTTTT | . | TRBV11-2 | . | TRBJ2-2
CASSSGMEQFF | TGTGCCAGCAGCTCCGGTATGGAGCAGTTCTTC | . | TRBV5-5 | . | TRBJ2-1
CASSSRQAQRAGANVLTF | TGTGCCAGCAGCTCGCGACAGGCCCAACGGGCTGGGGCCAACGTCCTGACTTTC | once | TRBV14 | . | TRBJ2-6
CASSQGEGYTF | TGTGCCAGCAGTCAAGGGGAAGGCTACACCTTC | . | TRBV25-1 | . | TRBJ1-2
CASSFGPSYEQYF | TGTGCCAGCAGCTTCGGGCCCTCCTACGAGCAGTACTTC | . | TRBV7-2 | . | TRBJ2-7
CASSYAGFETQYF | TGTGCCAGCAGTTATGCAGGGTTCGAGACCCAGTACTTC | . | TRBV6-5 | . | TRBJ2-5
CASSSEGRFTEAFF | TGTGCCAGCAGCTCCGAAGGACGGTTCACTGAAGCTTTCTTT | . | TRBV7-2 | . | TRBJ1-1
CASSSRLAGVLEQFF | TGTGCCAGCAGTTCAAGACTAGCGGGAGTCCTTGAGCAGTTCTTC | . | TRBV2 | TRBD2 | TRBJ2-1
CASGRSTALGREGREQYF | TGTGCTAGTGGTCGCTCTACCGCCCTCGGGCGGGAGGGCCGCGAGCAGTACTTC | . | TRBV12-5 | TRBD2 | TRBJ2-7
CASKNPGLVSSYNEQFF | TGTGCCAGCAAAAACCCGGGTTTAGTTAGCTCCTACAATGAGCAGTTCTTC | . | TRBV27 | . | TRBJ2-1
CASSRSGTALETQYF | TGTGCCAGCAGTAGATCCGGGACAGCATTAGAGACCCAGTACTTC | . | TRBV6-5 | TRBD1 | TRBJ2-5
CASSQEKFRGGTGNTIYF | TGCGCCAGCAGCCAAGAAAAGTTTCGCGGAGGCACTGGAAACACCATATATTTT | . | TRBV4-3 | . | TRBJ1-3
CASSSQTGTGNYEQYF | TGTGCCAGCAGCTCACAAACCGGGACGGGAAACTACGAGCAGTACTTC | . | TRBV7-9 | . | TRBJ2-7
CASSQTSLQGMSNQPQHF | TGTGCCAGCAGCCAAACGTCATTACAGGGAATGAGCAATCAGCCCCAGCATTTT | few | TRBV4-2 | . | TRBJ1-5
CASSDGLDRGGSYNEQFF | TGTGCCAGCAGTGATGGGCTAGATCGAGGAGGCTCCTACAATGAGCAGTTCTTC | . | TRBV2 | . | TRBJ2-1
CASSSGLAPTGELFF | TGTGCCAGCAGCTCCGGACTAGCGCCCACCGGGGAGCTGTTTTTT | . | TRBV6-5 | TRBD2 | TRBJ2-2
CASSSTRGASEQYF | TGTGCCAGCAGCTCGACTAGAGGCGCCTCCGAGCAGTACTTC | . | TRBV6-5 | . | TRBJ2-7
CASSLETGAYGYTF | TGCGCCAGCAGCTTGGAGACAGGCGCTTATGGCTACACCTTC | . | TRBV5-1 | . | TRBJ1-2
CASSLGFQGGDTEAFF | TGTGCCAGCAGCTTAGGCTTCCAGGGAGGGGACACTGAAGCTTTCTTT | . | TRBV7-9 | . | TRBJ1-1
CASSRTGASNQPQHF | TGTGCCAGCAGCAGAACAGGGGCAAGCAATCAGCCCCAGCATTTT | . | TRBV7-9 | TRBD1 | TRBJ1-5
CASSLDSDTTEQYF | TGTGCCAGCAGCCTGGACAGTGATACTACGGAGCAGTACTTC | . | TRBV9 | . | TRBJ2-7
CASSPGPLSSGSTDTQYF | TGCGCCAGCAGCCCCGGCCCCCTGTCTAGCGGGAGCACAGATACGCAGTATTTT | . | TRBV5-1 | TRBD2 | TRBJ2-3
CSVESLKEQFF | TGCAGCGTTGAGAGTCTCAAGGAGCAGTTCTTC | . | TRBV29-1 | . | TRBJ2-1
CASSLRASPNEKLFF | TGTGCCAGCAGCTTGAGGGCTTCTCCTAATGAAAAACTGTTTTTT | . | TRBV9 | . | TRBJ1-4
CASSLMGQGSYSNQPQHF | TGTGCCAGCAGCTTAATGGGACAGGGGTCCTATAGCAATCAGCCCCAGCATTTT | . | TRBV7-8 | TRBD1 | TRBJ1-5
CSGRDRTGNTIYF | TGCAGCGGACGGGACAGAACTGGAAACACCATATATTTT | . | TRBV29-1 | TRBD1 | TRBJ1-3
CASSLIQTTSGNTIYF | TGTGCCAGCAGCTTAATCCAAACTACGTCTGGAAACACCATATATTTT | few | TRBV7-2 | . | TRBJ1-3
CASSEQYWSEGYTF | TGTGCCAGCAGTGAACAGTACTGGTCGGAAGGCTACACCTTC | . | TRBV25-1 | . | TRBJ1-2